This TCR beta chain was identified during a study of cytomegalovirus exposure and HLA in healthy donors. Comment on this clone: Antigen: not known.

PCR used 60 Vbeta primers and 13 Jbeta primers. Sequencing used immunoSEQ multiplex PCR; TCRdb keeps in-frame clones, though not all of them. The table shows 150,000 to 200,000 clones, with roughly 81% occurring only once. Findings and caveats of the study: The study put roughly 160 TCR beta chains on its list as cytomegalovirus-associated.

The V gene's germline CDR1 is SGHRS and CDR2 YFSETQ. Trimming took 1 base from V and 5 from J, leaving 9 bases between them. The CDR3 is made up of 13 amino acids. The sequenced sample consisted of PBMCs. The V gene is TRBV5-1, the J gene TRBJ1-2, with D possibly TRBD1 on 6 matching bases. This TCR was recovered from a man aged 18 to 29 in good health and CMV-seropositive. CDR3 sequence: CASSLSGDYGYTF. DNA of the CDR3: TGCGCCAGCAGCTTGTCAGGGGATTATGGCTACACCTTC.